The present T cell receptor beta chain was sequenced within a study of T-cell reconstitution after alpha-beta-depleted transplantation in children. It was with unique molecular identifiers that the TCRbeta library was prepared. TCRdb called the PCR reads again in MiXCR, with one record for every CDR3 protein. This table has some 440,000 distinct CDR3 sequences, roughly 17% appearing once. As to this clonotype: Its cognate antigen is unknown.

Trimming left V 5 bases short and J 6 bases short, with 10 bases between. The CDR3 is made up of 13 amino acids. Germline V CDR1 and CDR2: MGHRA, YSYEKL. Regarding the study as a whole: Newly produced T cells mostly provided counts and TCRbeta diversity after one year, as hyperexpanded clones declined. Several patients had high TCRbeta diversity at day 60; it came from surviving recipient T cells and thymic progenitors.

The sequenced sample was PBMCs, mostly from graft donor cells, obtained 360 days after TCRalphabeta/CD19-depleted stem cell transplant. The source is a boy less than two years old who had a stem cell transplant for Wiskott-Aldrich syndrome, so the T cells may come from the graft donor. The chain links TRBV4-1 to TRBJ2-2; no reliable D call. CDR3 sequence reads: CASSIRWAGELFF. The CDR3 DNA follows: TGCGCCAGCAGCATACGGTGGGCCGGGGAGCTGTTTTTT.